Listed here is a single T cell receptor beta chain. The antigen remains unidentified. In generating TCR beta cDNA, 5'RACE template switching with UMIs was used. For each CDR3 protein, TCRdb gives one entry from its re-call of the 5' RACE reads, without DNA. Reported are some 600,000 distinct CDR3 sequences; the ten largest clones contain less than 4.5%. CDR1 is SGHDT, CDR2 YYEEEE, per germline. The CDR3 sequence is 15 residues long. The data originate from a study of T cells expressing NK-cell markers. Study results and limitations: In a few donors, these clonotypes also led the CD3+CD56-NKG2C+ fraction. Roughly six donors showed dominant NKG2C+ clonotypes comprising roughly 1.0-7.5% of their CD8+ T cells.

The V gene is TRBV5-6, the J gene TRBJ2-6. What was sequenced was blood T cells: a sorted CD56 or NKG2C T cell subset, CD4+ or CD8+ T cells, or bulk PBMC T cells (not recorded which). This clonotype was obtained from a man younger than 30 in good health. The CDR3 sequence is CASSPYFRGANVLTF.